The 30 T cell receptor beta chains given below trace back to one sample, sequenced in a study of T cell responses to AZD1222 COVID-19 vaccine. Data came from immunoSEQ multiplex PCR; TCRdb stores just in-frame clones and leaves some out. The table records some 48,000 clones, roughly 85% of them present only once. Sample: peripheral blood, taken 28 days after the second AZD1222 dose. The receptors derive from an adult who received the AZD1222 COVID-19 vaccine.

In DNA form, the CDR3 reads TGCGCCAGCGGGGACGACAGAACCTTTACCTACGAGCAGTACTTC. It is translated as CASGDDRTFTYEQYF. The chain is built from TRBV23-1 and TRBJ2-7; D might be TRBD1 or TRBD2, each matching 5 bases. TRBV23-1 is sorted into the ORF group, with uncertain function. The CDR3 extends over 15 amino acids. Trimming removed 8 bases from V and 2 bases from J, with 19 bases in between.

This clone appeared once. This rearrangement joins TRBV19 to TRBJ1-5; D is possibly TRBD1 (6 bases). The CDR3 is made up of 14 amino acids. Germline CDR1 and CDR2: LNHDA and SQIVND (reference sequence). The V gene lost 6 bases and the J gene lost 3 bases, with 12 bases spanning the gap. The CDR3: CASRMTGDNQPQHF. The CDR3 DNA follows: TGTGCCAGTAGGATGACAGGAGACAATCAGCCCCAGCATTTT.

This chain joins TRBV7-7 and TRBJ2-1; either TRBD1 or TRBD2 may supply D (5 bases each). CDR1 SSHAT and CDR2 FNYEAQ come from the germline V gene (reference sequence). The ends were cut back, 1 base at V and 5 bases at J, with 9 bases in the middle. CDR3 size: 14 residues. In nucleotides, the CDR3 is TGTGCCAGCAGCTTAGTCGAGGGGAACAATGAGCAGTTCTTC. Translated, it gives CASSLVEGNNEQFF.

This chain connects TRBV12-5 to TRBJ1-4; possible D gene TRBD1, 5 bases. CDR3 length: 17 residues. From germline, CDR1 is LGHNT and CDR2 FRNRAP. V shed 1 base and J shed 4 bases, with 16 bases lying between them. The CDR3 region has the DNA TGTGCTAGTGGTTTGGGACAGCTCTCGGACTATAATGAAAAACTGTTTTTT. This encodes CASGLGQLSDYNEKLFF.

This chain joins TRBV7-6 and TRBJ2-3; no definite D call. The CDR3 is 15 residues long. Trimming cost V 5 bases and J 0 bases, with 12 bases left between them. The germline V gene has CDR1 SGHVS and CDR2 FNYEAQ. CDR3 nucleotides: TGTGCCAGCAGCCCAGGACGGCCTAGCACAGATACGCAGTATTTT. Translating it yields CASSPGRPSTDTQYF.

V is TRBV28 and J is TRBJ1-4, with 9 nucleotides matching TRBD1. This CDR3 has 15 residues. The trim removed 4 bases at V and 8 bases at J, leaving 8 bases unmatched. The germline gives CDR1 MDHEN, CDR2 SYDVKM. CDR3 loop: CASSSPGQGYEKLFF. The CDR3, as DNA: TGTGCCAGCAGTTCCCCGGGACAGGGTTACGAAAAACTGTTTTTT.

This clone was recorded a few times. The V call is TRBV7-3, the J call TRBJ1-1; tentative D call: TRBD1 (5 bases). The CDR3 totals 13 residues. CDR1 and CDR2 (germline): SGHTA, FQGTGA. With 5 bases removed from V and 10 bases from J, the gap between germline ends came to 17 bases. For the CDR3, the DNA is TGTGCCAGCAGCCGTCGCGGGGGAGAGGGAGCTTTCTTT. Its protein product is CASSRRGGEGAFF.

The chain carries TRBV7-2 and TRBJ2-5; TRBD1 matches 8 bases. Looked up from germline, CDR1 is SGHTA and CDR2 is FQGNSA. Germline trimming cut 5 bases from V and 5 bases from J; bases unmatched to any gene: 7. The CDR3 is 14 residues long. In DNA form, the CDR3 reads TGTGCCAGCAGCCGTGACAGGGGTCTGGAGACCCAGTACTTC. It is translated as CASSRDRGLETQYF.

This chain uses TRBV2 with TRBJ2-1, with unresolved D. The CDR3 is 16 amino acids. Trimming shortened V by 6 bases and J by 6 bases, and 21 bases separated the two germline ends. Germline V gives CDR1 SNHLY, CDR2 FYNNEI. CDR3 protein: CASRNRQSTTLNEQFF. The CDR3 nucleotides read TGTGCCAGCAGGAATCGCCAAAGCACCACTCTCAATGAGCAGTTCTTC. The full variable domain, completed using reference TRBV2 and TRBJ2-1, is EPEVTQTPSHQVTQMGQEVILRCVPISNHLYFYWYRQILGQKVEFLVSFYNNEISEKSEIFDDQFSVERPDGSNFTLKIRSTKLEDSAMYFCASRNRQSTTLNEQFFGPGTRLTVL.

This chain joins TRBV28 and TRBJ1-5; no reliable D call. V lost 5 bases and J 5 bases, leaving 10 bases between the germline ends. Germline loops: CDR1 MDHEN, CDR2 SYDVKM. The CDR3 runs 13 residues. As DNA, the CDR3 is TGTGCCAGCAGTCCACCGAGGGATCAGCCCCAGCATTTT. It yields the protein CASSPPRDQPQHF.

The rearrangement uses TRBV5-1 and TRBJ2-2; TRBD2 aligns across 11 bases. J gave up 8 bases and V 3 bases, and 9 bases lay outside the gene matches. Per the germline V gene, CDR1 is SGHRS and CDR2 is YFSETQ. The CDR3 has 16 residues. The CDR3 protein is CASSSFLAGGVGELFF. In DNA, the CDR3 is TGCGCCAGCAGCTCTTTCCTAGCGGGAGGTGTAGGGGAGCTGTTTTTT.

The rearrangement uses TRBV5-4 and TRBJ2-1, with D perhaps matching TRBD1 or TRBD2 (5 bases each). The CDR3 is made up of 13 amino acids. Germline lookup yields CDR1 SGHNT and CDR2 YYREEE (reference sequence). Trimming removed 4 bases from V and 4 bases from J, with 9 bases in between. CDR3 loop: CASSPGPYNEQFF. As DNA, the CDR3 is TGTGCCAGCAGCCCGGGACCTTACAATGAGCAGTTCTTC. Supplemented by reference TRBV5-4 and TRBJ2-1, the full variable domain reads ETGVTQSPTHLIKTRGQQVTLRCSSQSGHNTVSWYQQALGQGPQFIFQYYREEENGRGNFPPRFSGLQFPNYSSELNVNALELDDSALYLCASSPGPYNEQFFGPGTRLTVL.

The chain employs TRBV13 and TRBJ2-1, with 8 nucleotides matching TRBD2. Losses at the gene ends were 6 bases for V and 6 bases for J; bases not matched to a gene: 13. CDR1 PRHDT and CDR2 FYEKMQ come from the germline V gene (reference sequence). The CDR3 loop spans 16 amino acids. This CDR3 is CASRKGLAGVLNEQFF. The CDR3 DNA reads TGTGCCAGCAGAAAGGGGCTAGCGGGCGTTCTCAATGAGCAGTTCTTC. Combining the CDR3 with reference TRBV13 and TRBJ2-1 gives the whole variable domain AAGVIQSPRHLIKEKRETATLKCYPIPRHDTVYWYQQGPGQDPQFLISFYEKMQSDKGSIPDRFSAQQFSDYHSELNMSSLELGDSALYFCASRKGLAGVLNEQFFGPGTRLTVL.

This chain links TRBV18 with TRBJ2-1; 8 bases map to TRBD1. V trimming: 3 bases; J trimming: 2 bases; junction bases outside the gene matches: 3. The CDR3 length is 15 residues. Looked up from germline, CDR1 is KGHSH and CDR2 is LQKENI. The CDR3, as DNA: TGTGCCAGCTCACCTCTGACAGGGGCCTACAATGAGCAGTTCTTC. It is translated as CASSPLTGAYNEQFF.

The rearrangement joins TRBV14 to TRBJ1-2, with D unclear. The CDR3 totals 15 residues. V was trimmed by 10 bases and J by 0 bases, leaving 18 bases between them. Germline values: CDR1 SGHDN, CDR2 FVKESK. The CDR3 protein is CATAYPEGPNYGYTF. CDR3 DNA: TGTGCCACCGCTTACCCCGAAGGGCCTAACTATGGCTACACCTTC. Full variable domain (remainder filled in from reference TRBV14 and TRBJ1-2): EAGVTQFPSHSVIEKGQTVTLRCDPISGHDNLYWYRRVMGKEIKFLLHFVKESKQDESGMPNNRFLAERTGGTYSTLKVQPAELEDSGVYFCATAYPEGPNYGYTFGSGTRLTVV.

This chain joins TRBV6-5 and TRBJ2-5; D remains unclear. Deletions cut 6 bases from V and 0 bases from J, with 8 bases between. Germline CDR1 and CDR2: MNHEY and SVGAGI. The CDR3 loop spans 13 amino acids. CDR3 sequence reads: CASSQTYQETQYF. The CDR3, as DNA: TGTGCCAGCAGCCAGACATACCAAGAGACCCAGTACTTC.

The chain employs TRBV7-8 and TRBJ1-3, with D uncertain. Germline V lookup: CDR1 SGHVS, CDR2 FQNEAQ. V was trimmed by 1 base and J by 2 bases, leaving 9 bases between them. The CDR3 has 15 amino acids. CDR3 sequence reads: CASSLVVKAGNTIYF. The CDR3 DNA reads TGTGCCAGCAGCTTAGTAGTGAAGGCTGGAAACACCATATATTTT.

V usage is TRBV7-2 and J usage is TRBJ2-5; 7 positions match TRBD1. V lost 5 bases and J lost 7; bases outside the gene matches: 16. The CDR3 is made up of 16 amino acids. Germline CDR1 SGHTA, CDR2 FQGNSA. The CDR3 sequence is CASSLSKRTGARTQYF. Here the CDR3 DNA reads TGTGCCAGCAGCCTTAGTAAGCGGACAGGTGCGAGGACCCAGTACTTC.

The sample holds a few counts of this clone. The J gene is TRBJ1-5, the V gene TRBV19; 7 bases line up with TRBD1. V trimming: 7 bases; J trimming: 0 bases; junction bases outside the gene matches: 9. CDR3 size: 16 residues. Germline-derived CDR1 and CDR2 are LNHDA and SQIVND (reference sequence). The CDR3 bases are TGTGCCAGTAAAACCTCGGACAGGTATAGCAATCAGCCCCAGCATTTT. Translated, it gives CASKTSDRYSNQPQHF.

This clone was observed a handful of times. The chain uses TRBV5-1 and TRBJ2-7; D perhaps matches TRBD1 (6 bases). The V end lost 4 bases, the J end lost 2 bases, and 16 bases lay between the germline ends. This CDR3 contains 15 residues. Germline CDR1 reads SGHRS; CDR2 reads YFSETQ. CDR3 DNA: TGCGCCAGCAGCCTTAGCCAGGGACACCCCTACGAGCAGTACTTC. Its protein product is CASSLSQGHPYEQYF. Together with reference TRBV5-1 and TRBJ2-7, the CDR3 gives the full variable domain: KAGVTQTPRYLIKTRGQQVTLSCSPISGHRSVSWYQQTPGQGLQFLFEYFSETQRNKGNFPGRFSGRQFSNSRSEMNVSTLELGDSALYLCASSLSQGHPYEQYFGPGTRLTVT.

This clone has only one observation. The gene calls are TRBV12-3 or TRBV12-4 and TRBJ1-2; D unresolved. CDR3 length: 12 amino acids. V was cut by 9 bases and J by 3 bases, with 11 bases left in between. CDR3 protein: CASMGVDYGYTF. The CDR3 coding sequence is TGTGCCAGTATGGGCGTGGACTATGGCTACACCTTC.

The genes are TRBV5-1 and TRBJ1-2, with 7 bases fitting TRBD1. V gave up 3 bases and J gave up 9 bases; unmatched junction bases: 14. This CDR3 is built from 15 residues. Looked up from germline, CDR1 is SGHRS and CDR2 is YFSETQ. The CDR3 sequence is CASSYGTDWSWSYTF. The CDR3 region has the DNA TGCGCCAGCAGCTACGGGACAGACTGGTCTTGGAGCTACACCTTC.

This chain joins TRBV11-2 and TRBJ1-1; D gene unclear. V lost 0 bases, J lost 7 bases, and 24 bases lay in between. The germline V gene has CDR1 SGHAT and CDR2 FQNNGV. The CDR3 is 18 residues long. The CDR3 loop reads CASSLERPGFVFRSEAFF. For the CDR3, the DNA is TGTGCCAGCAGCTTAGAGAGGCCCGGGTTTGTCTTCCGTAGTGAAGCTTTCTTT.

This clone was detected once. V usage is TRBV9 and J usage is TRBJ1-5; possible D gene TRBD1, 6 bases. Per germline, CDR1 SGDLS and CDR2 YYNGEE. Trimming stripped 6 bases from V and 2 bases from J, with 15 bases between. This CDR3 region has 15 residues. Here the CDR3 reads CASTPGAYGNQPQHF. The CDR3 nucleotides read TGTGCCAGCACCCCAGGGGCGTATGGCAATCAGCCCCAGCATTTT.

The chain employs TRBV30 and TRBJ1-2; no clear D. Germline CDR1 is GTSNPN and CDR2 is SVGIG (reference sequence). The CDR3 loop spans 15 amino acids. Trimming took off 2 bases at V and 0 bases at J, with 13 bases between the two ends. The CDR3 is CAWSPGSPTNYGYTF. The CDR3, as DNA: TGTGCCTGGAGTCCGGGCAGTCCCACTAACTATGGCTACACCTTC.

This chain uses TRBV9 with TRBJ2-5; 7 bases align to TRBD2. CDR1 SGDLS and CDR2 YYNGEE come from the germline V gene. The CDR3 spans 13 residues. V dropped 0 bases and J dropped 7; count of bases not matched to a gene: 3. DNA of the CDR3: TGTGCCAGCAGCGTAGGCGGGAGTGGGACCCAGTACTTC. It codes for CASSVGGSGTQYF.

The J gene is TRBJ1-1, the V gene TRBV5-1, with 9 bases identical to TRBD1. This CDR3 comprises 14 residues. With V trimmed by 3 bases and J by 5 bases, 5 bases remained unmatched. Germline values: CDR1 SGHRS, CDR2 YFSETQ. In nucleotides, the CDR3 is TGCGCCAGCAGCTCCGGGACAGGGAGGACTGAAGCTTTCTTT. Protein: CASSSGTGRTEAFF.

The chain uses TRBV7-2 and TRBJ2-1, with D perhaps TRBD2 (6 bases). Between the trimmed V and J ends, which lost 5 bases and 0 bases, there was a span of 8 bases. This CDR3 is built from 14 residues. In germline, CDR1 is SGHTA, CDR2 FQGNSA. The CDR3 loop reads CASSPGSSYNEQFF. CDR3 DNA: TGTGCCAGCAGCCCCGGGAGCTCCTACAATGAGCAGTTCTTC.

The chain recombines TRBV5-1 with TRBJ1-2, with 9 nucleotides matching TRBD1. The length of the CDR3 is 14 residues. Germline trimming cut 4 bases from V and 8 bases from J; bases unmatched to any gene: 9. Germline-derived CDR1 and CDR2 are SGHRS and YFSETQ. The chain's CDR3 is CASSAGTGQGGYTF. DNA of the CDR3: TGCGCCAGCAGCGCCGGGACAGGGCAGGGGGGCTACACCTTC.

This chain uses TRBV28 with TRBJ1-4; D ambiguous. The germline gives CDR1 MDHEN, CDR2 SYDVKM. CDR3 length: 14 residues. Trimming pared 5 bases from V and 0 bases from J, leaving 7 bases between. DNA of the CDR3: TGTGCCAGCAGTCCAAGGACAACTAATGAAAAACTGTTTTTT. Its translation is CASSPRTTNEKLFF.